This T cell receptor (beta chain) was identified in a study of T cells in Graves' hyperthyroidism and ophthalmopathy. Whole-study context: Prior to any treatment, at the point of initial diagnosis, peripheral blood was collected.

RNA transcripts yielded amplified TCR beta CDR3 regions. TCR CDR3 underwent first-round RT-PCR with the HTBI primer set. In TCRdb, the multiplex PCR reads were re-called with MiXCR into one record per CDR3 protein. The repertoire holds 660,000 or so distinct CDR3 sequences, with about 20% as singletons. Those patients with uncontrolled infection, other autoimmune disease, pregnancy or lactation were excluded. Study conclusions and caveats: The model made its ophthalmopathy prediction, and onset followed a median approximately six months later.

V lost 1 base and J 0 bases, leaving 13 bases between the germline ends. The CDR3 extends over 17 amino acids. Germline loops: CDR1 DFQATT, CDR2 SNEGSKA (reference sequence). Notes on this clonotype: Its antigen is unidentified.

The specimen sequenced was blood. The source of this sequence is a man aged 25-40 years with Graves' ophthalmopathy. The genes are TRBV20-1 and TRBJ1-6; a weak D match, TRBD1 (5 bases). CDR3 in amino acids: CSARGVGGSSYNSPLHF. As DNA, the CDR3 is TGCAGTGCTAGAGGGGTCGGGGGGAGCTCCTATAATTCACCCCTCCACTTT.